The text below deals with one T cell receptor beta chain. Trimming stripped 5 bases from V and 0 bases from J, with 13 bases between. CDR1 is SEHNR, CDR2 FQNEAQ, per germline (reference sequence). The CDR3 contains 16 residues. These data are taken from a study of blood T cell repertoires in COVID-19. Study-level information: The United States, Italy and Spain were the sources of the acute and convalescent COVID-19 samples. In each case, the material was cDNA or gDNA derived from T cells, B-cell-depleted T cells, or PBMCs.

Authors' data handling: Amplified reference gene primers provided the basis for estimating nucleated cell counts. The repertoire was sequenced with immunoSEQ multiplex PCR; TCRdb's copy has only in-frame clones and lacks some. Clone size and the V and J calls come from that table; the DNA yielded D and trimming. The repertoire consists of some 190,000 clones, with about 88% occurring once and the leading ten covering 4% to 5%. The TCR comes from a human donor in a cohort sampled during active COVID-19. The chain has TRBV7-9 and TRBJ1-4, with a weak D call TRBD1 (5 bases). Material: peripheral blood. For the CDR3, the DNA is TGTGCCAGCAGCCTCGACAGATCAACAACTAATGAAAAACTGTTTTTT. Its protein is CASSLDRSTTNEKLFF.